These 10 T cell receptor beta chains came from one sample sequenced in a study of cytomegalovirus exposure and HLA in healthy donors. 60 Vbeta and 13 Jbeta primers were used in PCR. Clones were sequenced by immunoSEQ multiplex PCR, and TCRdb holds only the in-frame ones, with some missing. The sample consists of over 150,000 clones, 77% of them appearing once. Specimen: PBMCs. These receptors originate from an older woman in good health and CMV-seropositive.

The rearrangement joins TRBV4-1 to TRBJ2-5; 14 nucleotides agree with TRBD2. This CDR3 contains 16 residues. Germline assignment: CDR1 MGHRA and CDR2 YSYEKL. The V gene end was trimmed by 3 bases and the J gene end by 3 bases; junction bases not matched to a gene: 3. CDR3 sequence (DNA): TGCGCCAGCAGCCAGACGGGACTAGCGGGAGAAGAGACCCAGTACTTC. As protein: CASSQTGLAGEETQYF.

The chain recombines TRBV15 with TRBJ1-1; D perhaps matches TRBD1 (6 bases). With 3 bases removed from V and 1 base from J, the gap between germline ends came to 18 bases. This CDR3 comprises 17 residues. Germline V gene data show CDR1 as LNHNV and CDR2 as YYDKDF (reference sequence). This CDR3 reads CATSSKARGHPNTEAFF. CDR3 DNA sequence: TGTGCCACCAGCAGTAAGGCCCGGGGACACCCGAACACTGAAGCTTTCTTT.

The V call is TRBV11-1, the J call TRBJ2-3; tentative D call: TRBD2 (6 bases). Trimming left V 4 bases short and J 1 base short, with 12 bases between. Germline assignment: CDR1 SGHAT and CDR2 FQDESV (reference sequence). The CDR3 contains 15 residues. The CDR3 reads CASSSRELGTDTQYF. CDR3 sequence (DNA): TGTGCCAGCAGCTCACGGGAGTTGGGCACAGATACGCAGTATTTT.

This chain links TRBV28 with TRBJ1-2; 7 bases map to TRBD1. CDR1 and CDR2 (germline): MDHEN, SYDVKM. The CDR3 has 14 residues. The ends lost 5 bases at V and 4 bases at J; junction bases unmatched: 7. CDR3 in amino acids: CASSPGTVPYGYTF. The CDR3 DNA is TGTGCCAGCAGTCCCGGGACAGTGCCCTATGGCTACACCTTC.

The gene calls are TRBV7-2 and TRBJ1-4, with 7 nucleotides matching TRBD1. The junction had 6 bases not matched to a gene; V was cut back by 5 bases and J by 12 bases. Germline CDR1 reads SGHTA; CDR2 reads FQGNSA. The CDR3 has 12 residues. The CDR3: CASSARDSELFF. As DNA, the CDR3 is TGTGCCAGCAGCGCCCGGGACAGCGAACTGTTTTTT.

About this clone itself: A read error may account for a junction end that differs from germline. The CDR3 DNA sequence: TGTTCCAGCAGCCGGGACAACCAAGAGACCCAGTACTTC. Encoded protein: CSSSRDNQETQYF. The chain couples TRBV7-9 to TRBJ2-5; possible D gene TRBD1, 6 bases. The CDR3 has 13 amino acids. From germline, CDR1 is SEHNR and CDR2 FQNEAQ (reference sequence).

The J gene is TRBJ1-4, the V gene TRBV18; TRBD1 might be the D (6 bases). V was shortened by 3 bases and J by 5 bases, with 10 bases between the two germline ends. In germline, CDR1 is KGHSH, CDR2 LQKENI. This CDR3 is 14 amino acids long. The CDR3 here is CASSPGQSNEKLFF. CDR3 nucleotides: TGTGCCAGCTCACCCGGACAGTCAAATGAAAAACTGTTTTTT.

This rearrangement joins TRBV5-1 to TRBJ2-7, with TRBD1 as a possible D gene (5 bases). Germline lookup yields CDR1 SGHRS and CDR2 YFSETQ. Trimming shortened V by 2 bases and J by 0 bases, and 12 bases separated the two germline ends. The CDR3 is 15 residues long. Here the CDR3 reads CASSLGVGDSYEQYF. In nucleotides, the CDR3 is TGCGCCAGCAGCTTAGGCGTAGGGGACTCCTACGAGCAGTACTTC. Supplemented by reference TRBV5-1 and TRBJ2-7, the full variable domain reads KAGVTQTPRYLIKTRGQQVTLSCSPISGHRSVSWYQQTPGQGLQFLFEYFSETQRNKGNFPGRFSGRQFSNSRSEMNVSTLELGDSALYLCASSLGVGDSYEQYFGPGTRLTVT.

The V gene is TRBV19, the J gene TRBJ2-1; D call uncertain. The germline V gene has CDR1 LNHDA and CDR2 SQIVND (reference sequence). V was shortened by 3 bases and J by 0 bases, with 6 bases between the two germline ends. CDR3 size: 14 residues. CDR3 bases: TGTGCCAGTAGTATTCCTAGCTCCTACAATGAGCAGTTCTTC. Its translation: CASSIPSSYNEQFF.

Concerning this clone: Other DNA sequences within the sample encode an identical CDR3. The chain has TRBV18 and TRBJ2-3; D is possibly TRBD2 (6 bases). The V gene lost 6 bases and the J gene lost 6 bases, with 7 bases spanning the gap. The length of the CDR3 is 11 residues. From germline, CDR1 is KGHSH and CDR2 LQKENI. CDR3 in DNA: TGTGCCAGCTCGGCGGGGGATACGCAGTATTTT. This codes for CASSAGDTQYF.